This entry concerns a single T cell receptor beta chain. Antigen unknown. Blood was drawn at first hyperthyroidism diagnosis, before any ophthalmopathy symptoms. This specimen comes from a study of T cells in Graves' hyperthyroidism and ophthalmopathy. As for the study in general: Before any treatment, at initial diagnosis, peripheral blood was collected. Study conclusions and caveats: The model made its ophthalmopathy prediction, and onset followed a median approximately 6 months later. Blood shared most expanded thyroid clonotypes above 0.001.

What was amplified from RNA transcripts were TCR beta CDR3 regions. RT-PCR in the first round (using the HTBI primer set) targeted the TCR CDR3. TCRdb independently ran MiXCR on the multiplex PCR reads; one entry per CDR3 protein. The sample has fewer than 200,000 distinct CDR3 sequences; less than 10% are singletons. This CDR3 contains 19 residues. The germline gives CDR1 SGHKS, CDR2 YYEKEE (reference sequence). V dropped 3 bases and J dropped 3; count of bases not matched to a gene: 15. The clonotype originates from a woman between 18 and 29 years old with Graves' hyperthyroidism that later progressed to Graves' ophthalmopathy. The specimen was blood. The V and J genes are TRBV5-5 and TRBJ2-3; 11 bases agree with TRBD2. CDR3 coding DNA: TGTGCCAGCAGCTCCGACACCTTAACTAGCGGGAGTGGGACAGATACGCAGTATTTT. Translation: CASSSDTLTSGSGTDTQYF.